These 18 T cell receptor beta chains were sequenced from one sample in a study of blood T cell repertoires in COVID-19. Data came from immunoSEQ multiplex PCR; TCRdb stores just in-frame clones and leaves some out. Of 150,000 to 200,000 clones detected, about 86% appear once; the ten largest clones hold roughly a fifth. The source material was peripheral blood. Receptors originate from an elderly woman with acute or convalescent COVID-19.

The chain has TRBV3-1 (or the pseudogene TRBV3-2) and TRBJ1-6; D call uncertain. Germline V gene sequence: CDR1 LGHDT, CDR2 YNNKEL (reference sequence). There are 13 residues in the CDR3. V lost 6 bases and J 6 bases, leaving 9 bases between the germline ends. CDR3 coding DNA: TGTGCCAGCAGTCGAGGGAGTAATTCACCCCTCCACTTT. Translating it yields CASSRGSNSPLHF.

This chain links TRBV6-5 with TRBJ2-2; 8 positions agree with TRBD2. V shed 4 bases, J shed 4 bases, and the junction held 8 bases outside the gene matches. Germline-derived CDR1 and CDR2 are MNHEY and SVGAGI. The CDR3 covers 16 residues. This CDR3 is CASSWDRTSSTGELFF. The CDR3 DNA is TGTGCCAGCAGTTGGGATAGGACTAGCTCCACCGGGGAGCTGTTTTTT.

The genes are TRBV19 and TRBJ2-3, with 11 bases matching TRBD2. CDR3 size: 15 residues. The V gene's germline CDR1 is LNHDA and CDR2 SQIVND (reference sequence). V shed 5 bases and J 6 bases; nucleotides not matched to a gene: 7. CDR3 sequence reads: CASSLAGGPADTQYF. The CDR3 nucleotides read TGTGCCAGTAGTCTAGCGGGGGGCCCAGCGGATACGCAGTATTTT. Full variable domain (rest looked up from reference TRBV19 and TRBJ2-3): DGGITQSPKYLFRKEGQNVTLSCEQNLNHDAMYWYRQDPGQGLRLIYYSQIVNDFQKGDIAEGYSVSREKKESFPLTVTSAQKNPTAFYLCASSLAGGPADTQYFGPGTRLTVL.

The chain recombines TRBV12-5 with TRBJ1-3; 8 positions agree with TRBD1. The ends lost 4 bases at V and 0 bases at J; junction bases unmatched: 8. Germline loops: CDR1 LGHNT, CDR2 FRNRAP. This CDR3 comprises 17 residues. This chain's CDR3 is CASGWATGVNSGNTIYF. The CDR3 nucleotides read TGTGCTAGTGGTTGGGCGACAGGGGTCAACTCTGGAAACACCATATATTTT.

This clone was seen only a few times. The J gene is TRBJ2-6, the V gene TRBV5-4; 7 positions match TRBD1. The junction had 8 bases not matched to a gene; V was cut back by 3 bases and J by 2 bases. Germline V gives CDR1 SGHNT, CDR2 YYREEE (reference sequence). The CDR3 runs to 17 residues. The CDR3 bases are TGTGCCAGCAGCTCGTTACAGACAGGGACTGGGGCCAACGTCCTGACTTTC. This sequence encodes CASSSLQTGTGANVLTF.

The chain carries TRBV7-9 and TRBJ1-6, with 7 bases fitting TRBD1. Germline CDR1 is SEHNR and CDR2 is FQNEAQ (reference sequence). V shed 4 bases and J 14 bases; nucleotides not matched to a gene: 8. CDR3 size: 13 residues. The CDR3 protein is CASSSTGVDALHF. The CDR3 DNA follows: TGTGCCAGCAGCTCTACAGGGGTCGACGCCCTCCACTTT. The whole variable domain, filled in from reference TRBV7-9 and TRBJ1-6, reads DTGVSQNPRHKITKRGQNVTFRCDPISEHNRLYWYRQTLGQGPEFLTYFQNEAQLEKSRLLSDRFSAERPKGSFSTLEIQRTEQGDSAMYLCASSSTGVDALHFGNGTRLTVT.

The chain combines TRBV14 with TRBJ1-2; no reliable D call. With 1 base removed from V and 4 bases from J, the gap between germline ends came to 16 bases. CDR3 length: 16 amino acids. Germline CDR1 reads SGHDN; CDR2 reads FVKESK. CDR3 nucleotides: TGTGCCAGCAGCCAAGGTCTGGTCGACTATACCTATGGCTACACCTTC. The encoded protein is CASSQGLVDYTYGYTF.

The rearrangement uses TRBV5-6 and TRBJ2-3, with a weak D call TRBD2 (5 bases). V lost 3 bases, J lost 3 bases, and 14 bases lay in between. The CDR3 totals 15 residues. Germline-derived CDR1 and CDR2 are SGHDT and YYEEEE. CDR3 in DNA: TGTGCCAGCAGCTCGCCGGGATTAACAACAGATACGCAGTATTTT. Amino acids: CASSSPGLTTDTQYF.

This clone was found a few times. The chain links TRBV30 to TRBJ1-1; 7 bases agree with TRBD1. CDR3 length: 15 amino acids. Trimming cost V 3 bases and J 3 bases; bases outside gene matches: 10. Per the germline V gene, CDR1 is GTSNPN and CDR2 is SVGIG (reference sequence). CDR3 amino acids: CAWRAPGQRYTEAFF. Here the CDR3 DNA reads TGTGCCTGGAGGGCGCCGGGACAGAGGTACACTGAAGCTTTCTTT.

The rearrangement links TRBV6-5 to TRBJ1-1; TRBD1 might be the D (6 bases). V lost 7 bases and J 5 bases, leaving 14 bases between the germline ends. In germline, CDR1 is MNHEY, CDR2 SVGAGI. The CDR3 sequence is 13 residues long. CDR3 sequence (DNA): TGTGCCAGCATAGGGACATCGGGGACTGAAGCTTTCTTT. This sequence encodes CASIGTSGTEAFF.

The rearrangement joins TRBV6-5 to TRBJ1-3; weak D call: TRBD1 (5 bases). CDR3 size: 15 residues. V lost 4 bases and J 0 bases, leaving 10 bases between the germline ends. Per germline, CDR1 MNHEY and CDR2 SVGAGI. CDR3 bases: TGTGCCAGCAGTTCTCAGGGAACCTCTGGAAACACCATATATTTT. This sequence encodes CASSSQGTSGNTIYF.

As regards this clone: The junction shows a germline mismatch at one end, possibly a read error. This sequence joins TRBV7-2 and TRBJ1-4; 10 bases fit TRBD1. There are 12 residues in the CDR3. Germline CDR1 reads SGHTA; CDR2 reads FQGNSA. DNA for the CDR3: TGTGCCAGCAGCTCGACAGGGGGCCCCAAGGTTTTT. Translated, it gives CASSSTGGPKVF. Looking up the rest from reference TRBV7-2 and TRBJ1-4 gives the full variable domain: GAGVSQSPSNKVTEKGKDVELRCDPISGHTALYWYRQSLGQGLEFLIYFQGNSAPDKSGLPSDRFSAERTGGSVSTLTIQRTQQEDSAVYLCASSSTGGPKVFGSGTQLSVL.

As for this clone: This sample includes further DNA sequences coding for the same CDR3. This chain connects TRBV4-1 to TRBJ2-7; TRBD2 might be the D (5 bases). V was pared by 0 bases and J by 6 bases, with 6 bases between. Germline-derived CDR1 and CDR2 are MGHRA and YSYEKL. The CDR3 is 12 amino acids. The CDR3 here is CASSQEGLEQYF. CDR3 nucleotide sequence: TGCGCCAGCAGCCAAGAAGGACTCGAGCAGTACTTC.

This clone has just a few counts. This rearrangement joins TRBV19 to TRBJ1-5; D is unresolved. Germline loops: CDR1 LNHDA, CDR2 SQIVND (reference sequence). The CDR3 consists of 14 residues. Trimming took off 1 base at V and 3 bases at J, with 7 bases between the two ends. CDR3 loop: CASSIVRDNQPQHF. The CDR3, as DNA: TGTGCCAGTAGTATAGTACGGGACAATCAGCCCCAGCATTTT.

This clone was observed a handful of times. DNA of the CDR3: TGTGCCAGTAGTATCGGGACAGTACAACTAGCCAAAAACATTCAGTACTTC. Translated, it gives CASSIGTVQLAKNIQYF. The rearrangement joins TRBV19 to TRBJ2-4, with 7 positions matching TRBD1. Germline loops: CDR1 LNHDA, CDR2 SQIVND (reference sequence). The CDR3 has 17 amino acids. V lost 3 bases and J lost 0; bases outside the gene matches: 8.

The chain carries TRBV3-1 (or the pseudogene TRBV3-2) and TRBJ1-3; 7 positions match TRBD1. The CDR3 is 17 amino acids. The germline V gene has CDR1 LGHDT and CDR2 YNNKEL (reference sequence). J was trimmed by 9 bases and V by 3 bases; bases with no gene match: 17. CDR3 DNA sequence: TGTGCCAGCAGCCAGGTAGTGGGCACCAGGGGGGAAGTCACCATATATTTT. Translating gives CASSQVVGTRGEVTIYF.

The chain's CDR3 is CASRDMFEQYF. The CDR3 DNA reads as TGTGCCAGCAGAGACATGTTCGAGCAGTACTTC. The chain couples TRBV6-5 to TRBJ2-7, with unresolved D. The germline gives CDR1 MNHEY, CDR2 SVGAGI. This CDR3 is 11 amino acids long. V was cut by 6 bases and J by 6 bases, with 9 bases left in between.

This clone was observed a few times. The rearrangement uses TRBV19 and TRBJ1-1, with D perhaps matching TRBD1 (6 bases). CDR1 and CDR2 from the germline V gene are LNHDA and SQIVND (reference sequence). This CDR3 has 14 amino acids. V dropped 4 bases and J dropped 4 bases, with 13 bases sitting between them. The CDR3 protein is CASSKDSKGTEAFF. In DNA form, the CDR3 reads TGTGCCAGTAGTAAGGACAGTAAGGGCACTGAAGCTTTCTTT.